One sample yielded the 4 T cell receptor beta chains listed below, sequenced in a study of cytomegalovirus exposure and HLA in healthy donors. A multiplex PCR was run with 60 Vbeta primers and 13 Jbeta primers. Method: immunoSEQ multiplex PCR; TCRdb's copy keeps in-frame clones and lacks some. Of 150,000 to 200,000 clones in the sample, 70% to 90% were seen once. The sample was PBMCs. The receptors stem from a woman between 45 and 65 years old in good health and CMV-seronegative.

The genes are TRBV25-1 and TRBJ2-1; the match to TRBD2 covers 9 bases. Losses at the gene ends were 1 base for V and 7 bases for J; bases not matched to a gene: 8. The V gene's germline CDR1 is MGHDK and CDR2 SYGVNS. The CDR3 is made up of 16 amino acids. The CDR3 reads CASSELGSGRINEQFF. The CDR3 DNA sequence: TGTGCCAGCAGTGAATTAGGTAGCGGGAGAATAAATGAGCAGTTCTTC.

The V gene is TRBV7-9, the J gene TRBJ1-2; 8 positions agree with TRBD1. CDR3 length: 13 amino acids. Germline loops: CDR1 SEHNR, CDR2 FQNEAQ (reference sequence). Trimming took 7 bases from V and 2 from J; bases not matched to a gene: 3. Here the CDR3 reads CASTWDRNYGYTF. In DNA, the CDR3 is TGTGCCAGCACCTGGGACAGGAACTATGGCTACACCTTC.

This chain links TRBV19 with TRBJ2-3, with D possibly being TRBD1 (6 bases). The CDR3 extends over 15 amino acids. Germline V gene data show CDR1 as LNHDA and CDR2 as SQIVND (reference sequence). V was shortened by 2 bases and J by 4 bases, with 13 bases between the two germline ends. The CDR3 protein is CASSIRQGGPDTQYF. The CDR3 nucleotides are TGTGCCAGTAGTATAAGACAAGGGGGTCCAGATACGCAGTATTTT. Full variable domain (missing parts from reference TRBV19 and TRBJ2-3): DGGITQSPKYLFRKEGQNVTLSCEQNLNHDAMYWYRQDPGQGLRLIYYSQIVNDFQKGDIAEGYSVSREKKESFPLTVTSAQKNPTAFYLCASSIRQGGPDTQYFGPGTRLTVL.

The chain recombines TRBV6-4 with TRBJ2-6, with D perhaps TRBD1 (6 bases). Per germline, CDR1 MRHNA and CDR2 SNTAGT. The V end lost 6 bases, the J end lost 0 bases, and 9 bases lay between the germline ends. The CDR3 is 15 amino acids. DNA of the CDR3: TGTGCCAGCAGGAGGGACAACTCTGGGGCCAACGTCCTGACTTTC. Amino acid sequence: CASRRDNSGANVLTF.